The entry below describes one T cell receptor (beta chain). This sample is part of a study of T cells expressing NK-cell markers. Background on the study: CD3+CD56+NKG2C+, CD3+CD56+NKG2C- and CD3+CD56-NKG2C+ T cells, once sorted, supplied the TCR beta repertoires.

TCRdb re-called the 5' RACE reads; every CDR3 protein appears as one record, without DNA. This table lists hundreds of thousands of distinct CDR3 sequences. Per germline, CDR1 SGHAT and CDR2 FQNNGV. This CDR3 comprises 15 residues. Sample: blood T cells: a sorted CD56 or NKG2C T cell subset, CD4+ or CD8+ T cells, or bulk PBMC T cells (not recorded which). The genes are TRBV11-2 and TRBJ1-6. This clonotype originated in a woman aged 18 to 75 in good health. The CDR3 sequence is CASSRAASPNSPLHF.